This T cell receptor (beta chain) was documented in a study of vaccination effects on CD4 cells after COVID-19. Study context: Participants completed two doses of the BNT162b2 or mRNA-1273 vaccine. Study-level points and caveats: Convalescent patients numbered few in the study; early post-infection timepoints were missing entirely.

Germline CDR1 reads MNHEY; CDR2 reads SVGEGT. The V gene lost 2 bases and the J gene lost 4 bases, with 12 bases spanning the gap. This CDR3 contains 15 residues. This clone has just a few counts. As yet, its antigen is unknown. Only in-frame clones appear in the TCRdb table, and some are missing; sequencing was by immunoSEQ multiplex PCR. The top ten hold 15% to 20% of the sample, which has over 45,000 clones, more than 60% seen once. Prior to sequencing, the ViraFEST assay stimulated PBMC with viral peptide pools, which expanded the antigen-specific CD4+ T cells. At the end of 9 to 11 days of culture, CD4+ T cells were isolated. The vaccine recipients had no prior SARS-CoV-2 infection, with negative nucleocapsid antibodies. Some 2 million PBMC per well were cultured with around 10 IU/ml IL-2 and about 10 ug/ml peptides. Half-medium changes using IL-2 medium occurred on days 3 and 7.

This chain uses TRBV6-2 or TRBV6-3 with TRBJ2-1; no firm D call. The receptor comes from a human donor who received a COVID-19 vaccine. Here the sequenced sample was CD4+ T cells from PBMCs cultured with SARS-CoV-2 spike peptides, taken before COVID-19 vaccination. The DNA for the CDR3 is TGTGCCAGCAGTTACCAAGACGGACGGTACAATGAGCAGTTCTTC. The encoded protein is CASSYQDGRYNEQFF.